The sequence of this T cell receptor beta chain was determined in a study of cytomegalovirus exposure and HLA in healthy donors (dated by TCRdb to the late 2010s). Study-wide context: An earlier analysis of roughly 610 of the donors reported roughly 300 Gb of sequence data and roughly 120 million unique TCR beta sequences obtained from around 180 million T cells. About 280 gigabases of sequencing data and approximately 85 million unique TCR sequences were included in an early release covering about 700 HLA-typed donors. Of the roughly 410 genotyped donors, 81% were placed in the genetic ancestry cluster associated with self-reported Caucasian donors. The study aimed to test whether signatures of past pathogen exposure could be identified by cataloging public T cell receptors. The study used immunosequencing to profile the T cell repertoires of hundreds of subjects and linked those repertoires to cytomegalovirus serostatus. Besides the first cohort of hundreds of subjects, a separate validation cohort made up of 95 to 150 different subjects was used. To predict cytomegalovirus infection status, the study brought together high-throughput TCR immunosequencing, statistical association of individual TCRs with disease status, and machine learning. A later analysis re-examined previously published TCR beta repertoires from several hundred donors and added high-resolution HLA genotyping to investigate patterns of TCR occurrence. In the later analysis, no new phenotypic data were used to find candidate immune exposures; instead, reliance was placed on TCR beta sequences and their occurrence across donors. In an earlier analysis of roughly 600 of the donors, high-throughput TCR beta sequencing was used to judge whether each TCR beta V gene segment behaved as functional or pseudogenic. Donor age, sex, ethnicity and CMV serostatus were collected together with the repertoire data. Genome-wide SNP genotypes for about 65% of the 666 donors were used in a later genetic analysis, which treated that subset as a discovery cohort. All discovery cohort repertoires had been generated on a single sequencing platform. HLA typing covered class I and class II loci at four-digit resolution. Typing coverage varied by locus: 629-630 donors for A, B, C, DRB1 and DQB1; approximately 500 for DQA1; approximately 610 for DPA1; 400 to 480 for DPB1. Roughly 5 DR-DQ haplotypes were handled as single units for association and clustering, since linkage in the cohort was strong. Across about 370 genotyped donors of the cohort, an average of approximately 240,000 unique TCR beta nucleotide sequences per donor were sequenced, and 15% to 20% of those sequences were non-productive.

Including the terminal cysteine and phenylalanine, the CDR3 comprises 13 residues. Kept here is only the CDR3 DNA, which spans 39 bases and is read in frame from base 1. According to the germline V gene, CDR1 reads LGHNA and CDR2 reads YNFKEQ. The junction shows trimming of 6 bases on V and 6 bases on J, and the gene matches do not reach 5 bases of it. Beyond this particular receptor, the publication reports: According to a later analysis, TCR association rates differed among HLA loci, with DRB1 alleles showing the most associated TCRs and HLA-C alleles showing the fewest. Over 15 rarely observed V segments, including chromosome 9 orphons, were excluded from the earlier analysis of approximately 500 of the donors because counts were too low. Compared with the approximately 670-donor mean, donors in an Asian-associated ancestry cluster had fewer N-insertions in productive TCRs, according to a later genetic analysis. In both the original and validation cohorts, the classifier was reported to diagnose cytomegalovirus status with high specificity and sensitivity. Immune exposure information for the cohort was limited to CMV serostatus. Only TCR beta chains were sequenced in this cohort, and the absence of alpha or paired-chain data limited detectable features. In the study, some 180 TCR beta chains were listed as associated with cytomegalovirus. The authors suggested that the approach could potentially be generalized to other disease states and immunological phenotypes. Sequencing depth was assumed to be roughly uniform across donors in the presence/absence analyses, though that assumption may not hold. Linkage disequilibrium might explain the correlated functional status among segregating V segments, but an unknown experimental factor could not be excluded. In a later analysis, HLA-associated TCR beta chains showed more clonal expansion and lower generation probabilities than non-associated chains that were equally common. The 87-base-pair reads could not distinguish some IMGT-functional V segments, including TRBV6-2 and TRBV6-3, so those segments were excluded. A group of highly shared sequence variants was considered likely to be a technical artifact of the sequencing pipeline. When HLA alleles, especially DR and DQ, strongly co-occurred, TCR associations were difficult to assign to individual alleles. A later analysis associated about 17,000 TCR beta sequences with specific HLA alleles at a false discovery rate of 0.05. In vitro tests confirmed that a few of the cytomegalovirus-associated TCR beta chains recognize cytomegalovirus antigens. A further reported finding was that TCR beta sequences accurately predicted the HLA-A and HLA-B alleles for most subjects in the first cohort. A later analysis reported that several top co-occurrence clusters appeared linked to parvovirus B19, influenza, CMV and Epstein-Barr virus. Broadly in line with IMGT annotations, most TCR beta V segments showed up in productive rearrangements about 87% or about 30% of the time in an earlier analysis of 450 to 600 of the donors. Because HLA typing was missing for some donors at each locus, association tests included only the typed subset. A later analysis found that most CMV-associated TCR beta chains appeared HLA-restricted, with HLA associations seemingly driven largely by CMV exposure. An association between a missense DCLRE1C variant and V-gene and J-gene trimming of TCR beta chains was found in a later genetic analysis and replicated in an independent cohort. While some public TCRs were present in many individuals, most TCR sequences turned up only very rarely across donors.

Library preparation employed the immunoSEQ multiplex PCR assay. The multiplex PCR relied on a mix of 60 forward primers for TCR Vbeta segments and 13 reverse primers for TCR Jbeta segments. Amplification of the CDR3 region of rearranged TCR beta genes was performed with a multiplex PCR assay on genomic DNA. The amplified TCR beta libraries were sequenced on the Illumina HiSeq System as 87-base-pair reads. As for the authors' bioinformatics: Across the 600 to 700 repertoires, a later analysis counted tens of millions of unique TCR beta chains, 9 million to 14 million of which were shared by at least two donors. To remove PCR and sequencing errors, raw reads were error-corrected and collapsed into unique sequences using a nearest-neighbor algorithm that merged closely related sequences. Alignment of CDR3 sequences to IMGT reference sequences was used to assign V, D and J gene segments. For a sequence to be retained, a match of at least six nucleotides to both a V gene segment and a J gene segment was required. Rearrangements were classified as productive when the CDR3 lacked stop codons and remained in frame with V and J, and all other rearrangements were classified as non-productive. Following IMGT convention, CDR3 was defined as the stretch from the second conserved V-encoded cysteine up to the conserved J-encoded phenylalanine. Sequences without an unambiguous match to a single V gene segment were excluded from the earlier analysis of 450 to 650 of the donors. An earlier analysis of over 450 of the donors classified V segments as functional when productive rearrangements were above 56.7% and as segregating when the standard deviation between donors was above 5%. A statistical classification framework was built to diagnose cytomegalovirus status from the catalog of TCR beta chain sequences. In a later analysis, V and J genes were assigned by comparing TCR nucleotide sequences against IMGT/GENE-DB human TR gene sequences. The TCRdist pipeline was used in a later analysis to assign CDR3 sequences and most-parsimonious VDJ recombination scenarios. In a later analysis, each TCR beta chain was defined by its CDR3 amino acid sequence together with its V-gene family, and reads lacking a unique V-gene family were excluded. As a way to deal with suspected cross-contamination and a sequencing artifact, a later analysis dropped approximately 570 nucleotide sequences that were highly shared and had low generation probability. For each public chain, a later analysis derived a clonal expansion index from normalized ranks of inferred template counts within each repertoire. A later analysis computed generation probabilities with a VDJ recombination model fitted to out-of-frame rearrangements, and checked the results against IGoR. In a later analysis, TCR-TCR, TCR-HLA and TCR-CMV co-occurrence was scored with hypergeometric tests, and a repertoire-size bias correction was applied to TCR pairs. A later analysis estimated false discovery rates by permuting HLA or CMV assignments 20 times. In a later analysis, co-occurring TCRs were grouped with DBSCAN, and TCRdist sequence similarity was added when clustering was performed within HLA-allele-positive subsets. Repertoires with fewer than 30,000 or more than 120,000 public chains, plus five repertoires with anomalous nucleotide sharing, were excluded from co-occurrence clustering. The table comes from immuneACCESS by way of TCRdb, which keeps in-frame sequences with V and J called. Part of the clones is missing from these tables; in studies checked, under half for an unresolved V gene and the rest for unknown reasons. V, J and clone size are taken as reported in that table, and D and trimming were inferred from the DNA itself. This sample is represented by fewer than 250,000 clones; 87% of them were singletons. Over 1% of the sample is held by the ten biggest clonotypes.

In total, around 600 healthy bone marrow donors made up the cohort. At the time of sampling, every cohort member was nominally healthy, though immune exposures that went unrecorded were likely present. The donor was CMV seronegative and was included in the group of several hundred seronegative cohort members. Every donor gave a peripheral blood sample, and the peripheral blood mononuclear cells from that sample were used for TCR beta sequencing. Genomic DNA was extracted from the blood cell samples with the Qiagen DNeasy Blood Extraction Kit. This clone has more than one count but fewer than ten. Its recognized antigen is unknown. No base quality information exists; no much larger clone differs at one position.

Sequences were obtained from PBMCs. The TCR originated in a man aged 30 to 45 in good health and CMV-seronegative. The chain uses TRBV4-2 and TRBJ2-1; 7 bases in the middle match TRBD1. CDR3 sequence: CASRGGGSNEQFF. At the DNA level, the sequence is TGTGCCAGCAGAGGGGGCGGATCCAATGAGCAGTTCTTC.